This T cell receptor (beta chain) was obtained from a study of T cells expressing NK-cell markers. Findings of the study overall: The CD3+CD56-NKG2C+ fraction was also led by these clonotypes in a handful of donors. The share of CD8+ T cells held by dominant NKG2C+ clonotypes was about 1.0-8% in several donors.

cDNA encoding TCR beta was synthesized via 5'RACE template switching incorporating UMIs. TCRdb re-analyzed the 5' RACE reads; it lists each CDR3 protein once, without DNA. The listing contains about 400,000 distinct CDR3 sequences. To note about this clonotype: As yet, its antigen is unknown.

The CDR3 sequence is 14 residues long. The germline V gene has CDR1 WSHSY and CDR2 SAAADI. Sequenced sample: blood T cells: a sorted CD56 or NKG2C T cell subset, CD4+ or CD8+ T cells, or bulk PBMC T cells (not recorded which). The rearrangement links TRBV10-2 to TRBJ2-3; with no DNA, the TCRdb D assignment of TRBD1 cannot be verified. The origin of this receptor is a woman in her fifties or sixties in good health. The CDR3 is CATTLRGLADTQYF.